One sample yielded the 12 T cell receptor beta chains listed below, sequenced in a study of CD8+ T cells in alopecia areata (dated by TCRdb to between 2018 and 2020). The meaning of the sample's time point label: 4 weeks on oral tofacitinib. This specimen's treatment or condition label, per the study, means: oral pan-JAK inhibitor, 5-10 mg twice daily. Library preparation employed the immunoSEQ multiplex PCR assay. For TCR sequencing, RNA was extracted from every sample and reverse transcribed into cDNA to serve as template. Imported from immuneACCESS, the table was reduced by TCRdb to in-frame sequences with V and J called. These copies leave out some clones; in studies compared against another copy, an unresolved V gene accounts for under half, and the cause of the remainder is not known. This sample holds around 200,000 clones; 45% to 75% were observed only once. The ten largest clones capture roughly 0.71% of the sample.

The source material was CD4+ T cells sorted from blood, sampled at week 4, from a patient treated with tofacitinib. The source is a human donor with alopecia areata.

This sequence joins TRBV28 and TRBJ1-4; 7 bases are a match to TRBD1. The CDR3 length is 13 residues. The V segment lost 5 bases and the J segment 8 bases; nucleotides outside the gene matches: 5. Germline V gene data show CDR1 as MDHEN and CDR2 as SYDVKM. This CDR3 reads CASSAQGYEKLFF. The CDR3 bases are TGTGCCAGCAGTGCACAGGGGTACGAAAAACTGTTTTTT.

This chain uses TRBV27 with TRBJ2-1; D is uncertain. The germline gives CDR1 MNHEY, CDR2 SMNVEV (reference sequence). The CDR3 covers 15 residues. V was cut by 5 bases and J by 2 bases, with 13 bases left in between. The CDR3 nucleotides read TGTGCCAGCAGTCCCCGAGACCGAGCCTACAATGAGCAGTTCTTC. Translation: CASSPRDRAYNEQFF.

In its sample, this clone was seen a few times. This sequence joins TRBV29-1 and TRBJ2-3; 15 nucleotides match TRBD2. CDR1 and CDR2 from the germline V gene are SQVTM and ANQGSEA. The CDR3 is 15 amino acids. V lost 3 bases and J lost 4; bases outside the gene matches: 2. The CDR3 bases are TGCAGCGTTGACGGACTAGCGGGAGGGCCAGATACGCAGTATTTT. Protein sequence: CSVDGLAGGPDTQYF.

The rearrangement links TRBV29-1 to TRBJ2-3; D uncertain. The CDR3 covers 15 residues. Per germline, CDR1 SQVTM and CDR2 ANQGSEA. Trimming cost V 2 bases and J 0 bases, with 12 bases left between them. The CDR3 nucleotides read TGCAGCGTTGAATGGCGGATGGGAAGCACAGATACGCAGTATTTT. It translates to CSVEWRMGSTDTQYF.

The V call is TRBV6-5, the J call TRBJ1-5; D gene unclear. CDR3 length: 14 amino acids. Germline CDR1 is MNHEY and CDR2 is SVGAGI. V was pared by 2 bases and J by 2 bases, with 7 bases between. The CDR3 DNA reads as TGTGCCAGCAGTTACGGGCAGGGCAATCAGCCCCAGCATTTT. It specifies CASSYGQGNQPQHF.

The V gene is TRBV6-5, the J gene TRBJ2-7, with 8 bases fitting TRBD1. The CDR3 spans 14 residues. The germline V gene encodes CDR1 MNHEY and CDR2 SVGAGI. The V segment lost 5 bases and the J segment 4 bases; nucleotides outside the gene matches: 7. The CDR3 DNA follows: TGTGCCAGCAGTCCAAGGACAGGGATATACGAGCAGTACTTC. It is translated as CASSPRTGIYEQYF.

The chain links TRBV6-5 to TRBJ1-2, with D perhaps TRBD1 (5 bases). CDR3 size: 14 residues. Germline lookup yields CDR1 MNHEY and CDR2 SVGAGI. V lost 5 bases, J lost 4 bases, and 14 bases lay in between. The CDR3 DNA reads TGTGCCAGCAGTCGGGACCCTTGGGGCTATGGCTACACCTTC. Amino acids: CASSRDPWGYGYTF.

This chain uses TRBV29-1 with TRBJ2-7; D is uncertain. Trimming left V 5 bases short and J 2 bases short, with 10 bases between. This CDR3 has 12 residues. CDR1 SQVTM and CDR2 ANQGSEA come from the germline V gene. The CDR3 is CSVMGGAYEQYF. The DNA of the CDR3 is TGCAGCGTTATGGGCGGTGCCTACGAGCAGTACTTC.

The sample holds a few counts of this clone. V gene TRBV18 combines with J gene TRBJ1-1; no reliable D call. The V and J ends lost 10 bases and 1 base respectively, with 13 bases between them. The germline V gene encodes CDR1 KGHSH and CDR2 LQKENI. There are 13 residues in the CDR3. This CDR3 is CAIAFGENTEAFF. CDR3 nucleotides: TGTGCCATCGCCTTCGGGGAGAACACTGAAGCTTTCTTT.

Notes on this clone: Additional DNA sequences in this sample encode the identical CDR3. The chain links TRBV5-1 to TRBJ2-7, with no clear D. V was clipped by 0 bases and J by 3 bases, with 4 bases between them. CDR1 is SGHRS, CDR2 YFSETQ, per germline. This CDR3 has 12 residues. The DNA of the CDR3 is TGCGCCAGCAGCTTGGATCTCTACGAGCAGTACTTC. It specifies CASSLDLYEQYF.

The rearrangement joins TRBV20-1 to TRBJ2-1; D perhaps matches TRBD1 (5 bases). This CDR3 is 10 amino acids long. Germline V CDR1 and CDR2: DFQATT, SNEGSKA (reference sequence). V was shortened by 6 bases and J by 9 bases, with 9 bases between the two germline ends. DNA of the CDR3: TGCAGTGCCACTGGGGCTGAGCAGTTCTTC. Amino acids: CSATGAEQFF.

This clone was observed a few times. The genes are TRBV7-2 and TRBJ1-1, with 8 bases aligning to TRBD1. The germline V gene has CDR1 SGHTA and CDR2 FQGNSA. The V and J ends lost 5 bases and 0 bases, in that order; junction bases with no gene match: 5. There are 15 residues in the CDR3. The DNA of the CDR3 is TGTGCCAGCAGCACCCGACAGGGGATGAACACTGAAGCTTTCTTT. It is translated as CASSTRQGMNTEAFF.